This T cell receptor beta chain was captured by sequencing in a study of graft-versus-host responses after intestinal transplantation. Overall study: Recipients were all induced with anti-thymocyte globulin, then given tacrolimus and steroids for approximately three years. Study outcomes and limitations: Where graft-donor T cell macrochimerism was present, patients had high graft-versus-host to host-versus-graft clonal ratios in allografts.

Produced via immunoSEQ multiplex PCR; TCRdb's table is partial and in-frame only. Counted here are about 19,000 clones, roughly 36% occurring once; the ten biggest clones make up 1.5% to 2.5%. The CDR3 covers 14 residues. Germline CDR1 reads MNHNY; CDR2 reads SVGAGI (reference sequence). V was pared by 6 bases and J by 6 bases, with 5 bases of the junction left unmatched. Material: alloreactive CD4+ T cells from a mixed lymphocyte reaction culture, obtained before transplantation. Described subset: CFSE-low proliferating T cells sorted from roughly 6-day pre-transplant mixed lymphocyte reaction (GvH or HvG direction). The TCR was taken from a human patient who was an organ donor for intestinal transplantation. V usage is TRBV6-6 and J usage is TRBJ1-4, with 9 bases matching TRBD1. The DNA for the CDR3 is TGTGCCAGCAGACTGGGGACAGGGTATGAAAAACTGTTTTTT. Its translation: CASRLGTGYEKLFF.